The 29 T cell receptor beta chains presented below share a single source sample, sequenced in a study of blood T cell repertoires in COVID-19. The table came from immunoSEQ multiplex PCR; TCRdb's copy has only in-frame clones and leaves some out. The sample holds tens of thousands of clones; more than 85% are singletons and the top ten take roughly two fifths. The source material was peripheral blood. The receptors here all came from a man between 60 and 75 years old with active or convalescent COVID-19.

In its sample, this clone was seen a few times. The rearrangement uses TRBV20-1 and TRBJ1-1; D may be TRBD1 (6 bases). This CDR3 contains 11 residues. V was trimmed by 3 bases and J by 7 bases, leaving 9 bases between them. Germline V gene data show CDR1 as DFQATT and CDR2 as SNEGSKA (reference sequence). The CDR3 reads CSASRTDEAFF. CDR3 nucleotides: TGCAGTGCTAGCCGGACAGATGAAGCTTTCTTT.

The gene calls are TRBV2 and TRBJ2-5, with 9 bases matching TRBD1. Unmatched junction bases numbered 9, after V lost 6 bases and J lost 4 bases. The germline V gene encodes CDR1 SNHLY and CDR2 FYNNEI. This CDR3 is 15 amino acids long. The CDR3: CASRRTGVVGETQYF. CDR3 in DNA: TGTGCCAGCAGGAGGACAGGGGTTGTAGGAGAGACCCAGTACTTC.

The DNA of the CDR3 is TGTGCCAGCAGACCGGGGGGCGCGGGTGGAAACACCATATATTTT. Protein sequence: CASRPGGAGGNTIYF. The rearrangement joins TRBV9 to TRBJ1-3; TRBD1 is a possible D gene (6 bases). The V end was cut by 5 bases, the J end by 3 bases, with 15 bases between. Germline-derived CDR1 and CDR2 are SGDLS and YYNGEE. The CDR3 contains 15 residues.

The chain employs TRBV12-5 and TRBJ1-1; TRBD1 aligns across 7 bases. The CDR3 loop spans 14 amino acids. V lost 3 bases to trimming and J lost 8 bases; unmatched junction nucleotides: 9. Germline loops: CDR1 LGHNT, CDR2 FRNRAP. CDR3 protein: CASGLGGAGLEAFF. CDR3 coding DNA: TGTGCTAGTGGTTTAGGGGGCGCGGGCCTCGAAGCTTTCTTT.

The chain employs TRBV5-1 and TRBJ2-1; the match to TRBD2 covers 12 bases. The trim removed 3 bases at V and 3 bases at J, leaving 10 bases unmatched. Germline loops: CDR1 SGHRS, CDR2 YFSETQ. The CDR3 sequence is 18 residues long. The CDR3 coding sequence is TGCGCCAGCAGCTCGATGGGATCGACTAGCGGGAGCTACAATGAGCAGTTCTTC. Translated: CASSSMGSTSGSYNEQFF.

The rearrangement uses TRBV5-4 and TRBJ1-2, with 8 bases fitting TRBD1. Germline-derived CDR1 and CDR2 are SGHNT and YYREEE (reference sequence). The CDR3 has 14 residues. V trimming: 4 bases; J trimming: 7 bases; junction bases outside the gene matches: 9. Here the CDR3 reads CASSPRTGNAGYTF. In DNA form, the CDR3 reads TGTGCCAGCAGCCCTAGGACAGGGAACGCTGGCTACACCTTC.

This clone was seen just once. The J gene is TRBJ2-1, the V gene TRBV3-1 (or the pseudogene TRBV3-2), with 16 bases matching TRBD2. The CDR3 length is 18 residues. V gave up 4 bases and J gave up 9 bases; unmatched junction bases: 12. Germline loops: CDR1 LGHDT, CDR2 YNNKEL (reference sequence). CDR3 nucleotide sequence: TGTGCCAGCAGCCCAGGGACTAGCGGGGGGGCCTTTATAGGTGAGCAGTTCTTC. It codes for CASSPGTSGGAFIGEQFF.

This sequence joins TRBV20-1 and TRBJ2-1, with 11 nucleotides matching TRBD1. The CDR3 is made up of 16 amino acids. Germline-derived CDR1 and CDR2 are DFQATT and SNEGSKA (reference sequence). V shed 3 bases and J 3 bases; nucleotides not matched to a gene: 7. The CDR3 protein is CSASRRGTGGYNEQFF. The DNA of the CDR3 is TGCAGTGCTAGTAGACGTGGGACAGGGGGCTACAATGAGCAGTTCTTC.

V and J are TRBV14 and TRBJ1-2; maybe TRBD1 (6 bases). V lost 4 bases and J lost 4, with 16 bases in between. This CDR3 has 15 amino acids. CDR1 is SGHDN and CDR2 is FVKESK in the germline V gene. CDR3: CASSRGPGAIYGYTF. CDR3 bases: TGTGCCAGCAGCCGGGGCCCAGGGGCGATCTATGGCTACACCTTC.

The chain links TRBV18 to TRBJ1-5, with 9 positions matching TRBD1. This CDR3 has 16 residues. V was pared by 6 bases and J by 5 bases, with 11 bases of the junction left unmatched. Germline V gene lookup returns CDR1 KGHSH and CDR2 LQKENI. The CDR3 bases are TGTGCCAGCTCCCATGGGACAGGGAAAAGAGATCAGCCCCAGCATTTT. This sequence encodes CASSHGTGKRDQPQHF.

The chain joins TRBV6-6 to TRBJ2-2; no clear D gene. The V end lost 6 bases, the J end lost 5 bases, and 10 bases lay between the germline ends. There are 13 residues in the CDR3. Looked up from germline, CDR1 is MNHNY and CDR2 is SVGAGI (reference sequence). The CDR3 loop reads CASSSPLTGELFF. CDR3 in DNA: TGTGCCAGCAGCTCCCCCCTAACCGGGGAGCTGTTTTTT.

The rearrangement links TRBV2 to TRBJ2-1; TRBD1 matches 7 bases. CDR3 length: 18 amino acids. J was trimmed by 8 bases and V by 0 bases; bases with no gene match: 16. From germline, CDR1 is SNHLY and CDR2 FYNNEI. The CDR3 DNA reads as TGTGCCAGCAGTGAAGCGGCATGGACAGGTCTGTCTGGCGATGAGCAGTTCTTC. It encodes CASSEAAWTGLSGDEQFF.

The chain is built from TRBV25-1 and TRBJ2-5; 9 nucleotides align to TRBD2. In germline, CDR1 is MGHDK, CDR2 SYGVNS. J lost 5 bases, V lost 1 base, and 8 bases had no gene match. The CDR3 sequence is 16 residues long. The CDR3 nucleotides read TGTGCCAGCAGTGAATGGGCGGGAGGGGGTCGTGAGACCCAGTACTTC. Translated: CASSEWAGGGRETQYF.

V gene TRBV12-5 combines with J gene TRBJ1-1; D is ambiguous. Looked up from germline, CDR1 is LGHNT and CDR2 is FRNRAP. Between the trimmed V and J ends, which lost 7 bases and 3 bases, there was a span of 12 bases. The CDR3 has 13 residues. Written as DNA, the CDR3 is TGTGCTAGTGTTTATCGGAGGTACACTGAAGCTTTCTTT. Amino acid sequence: CASVYRRYTEAFF.

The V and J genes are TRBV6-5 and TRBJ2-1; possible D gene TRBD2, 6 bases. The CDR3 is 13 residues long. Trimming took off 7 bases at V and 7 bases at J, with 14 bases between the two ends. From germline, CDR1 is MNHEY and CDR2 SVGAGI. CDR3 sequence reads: CASINGGTNEQFF. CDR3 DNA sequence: TGTGCCAGCATCAACGGGGGAACGAATGAGCAGTTCTTC.

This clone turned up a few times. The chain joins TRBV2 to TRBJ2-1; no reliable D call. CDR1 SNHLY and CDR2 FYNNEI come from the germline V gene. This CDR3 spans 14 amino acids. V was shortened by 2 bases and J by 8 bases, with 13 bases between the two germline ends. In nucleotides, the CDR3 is TGTGCCAGCAGTGAAAACCCTCCGAGCGATGAGCAGTTCTTC. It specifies CASSENPPSDEQFF.

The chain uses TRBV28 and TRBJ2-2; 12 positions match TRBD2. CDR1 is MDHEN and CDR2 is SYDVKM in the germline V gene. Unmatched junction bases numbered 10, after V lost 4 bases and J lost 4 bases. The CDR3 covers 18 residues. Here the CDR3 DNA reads TGTGCCAGCAGTTCCCGGACTAGCGGGATGACGGCCACCGGGGAGCTGTTTTTT. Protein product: CASSSRTSGMTATGELFF.

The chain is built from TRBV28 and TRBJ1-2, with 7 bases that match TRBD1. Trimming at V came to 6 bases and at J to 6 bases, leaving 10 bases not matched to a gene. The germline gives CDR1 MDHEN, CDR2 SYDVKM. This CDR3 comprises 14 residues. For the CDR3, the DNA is TGTGCCAGCAGGAGGAGAGGGGGCGCCGATGGCTACACCTTC. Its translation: CASRRRGGADGYTF.

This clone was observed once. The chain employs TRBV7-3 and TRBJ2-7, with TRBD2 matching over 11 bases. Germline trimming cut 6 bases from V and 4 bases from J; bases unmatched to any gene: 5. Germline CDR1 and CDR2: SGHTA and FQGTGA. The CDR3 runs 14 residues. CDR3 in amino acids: CASSSGTSGYEQYF. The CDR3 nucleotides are TGTGCCAGCAGTTCTGGGACTAGCGGATACGAGCAGTACTTC.

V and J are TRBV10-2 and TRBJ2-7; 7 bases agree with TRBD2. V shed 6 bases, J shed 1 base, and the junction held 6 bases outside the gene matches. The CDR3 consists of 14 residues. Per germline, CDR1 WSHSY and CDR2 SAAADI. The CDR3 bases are TGCGCCAGCAGACGGGGGGACTATTCCTACGAGCAGTACTTC. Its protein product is CASRRGDYSYEQYF.

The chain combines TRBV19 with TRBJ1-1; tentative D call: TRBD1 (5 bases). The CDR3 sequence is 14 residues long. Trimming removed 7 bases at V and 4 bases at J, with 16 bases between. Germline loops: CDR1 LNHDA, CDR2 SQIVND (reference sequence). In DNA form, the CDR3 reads TGTGCCAGTAACATCCCGGGGGGGTCCACTGAAGCTTTCTTT. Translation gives CASNIPGGSTEAFF.

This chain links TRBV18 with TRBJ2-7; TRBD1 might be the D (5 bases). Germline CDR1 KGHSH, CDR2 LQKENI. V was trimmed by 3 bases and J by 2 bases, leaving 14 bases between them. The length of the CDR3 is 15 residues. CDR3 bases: TGTGCCAGCTCACCGGGAACAGGTGATGCCTACGAGCAGTACTTC. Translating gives CASSPGTGDAYEQYF.

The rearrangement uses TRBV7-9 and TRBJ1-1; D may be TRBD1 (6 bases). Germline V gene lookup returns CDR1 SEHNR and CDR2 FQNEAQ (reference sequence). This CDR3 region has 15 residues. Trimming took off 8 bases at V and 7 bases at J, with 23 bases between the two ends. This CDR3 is CASSSQGGGVYEAFF. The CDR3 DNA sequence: TGTGCCAGCTCCTCGCAGGGCGGGGGCGTTTATGAAGCTTTCTTT.

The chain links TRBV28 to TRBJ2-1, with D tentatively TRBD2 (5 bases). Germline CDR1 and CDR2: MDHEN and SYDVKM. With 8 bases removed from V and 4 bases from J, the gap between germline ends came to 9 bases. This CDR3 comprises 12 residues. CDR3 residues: CASGSSYNEQFF. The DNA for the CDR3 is TGTGCCAGCGGGAGCTCTTACAATGAGCAGTTCTTC.

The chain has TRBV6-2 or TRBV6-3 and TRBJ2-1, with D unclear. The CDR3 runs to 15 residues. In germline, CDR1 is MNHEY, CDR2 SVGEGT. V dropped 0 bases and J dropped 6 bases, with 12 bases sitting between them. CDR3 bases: TGTGCCAGCAGTTACTCGACATGGCTTGTCAATGAGCAGTTCTTC. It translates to CASSYSTWLVNEQFF.

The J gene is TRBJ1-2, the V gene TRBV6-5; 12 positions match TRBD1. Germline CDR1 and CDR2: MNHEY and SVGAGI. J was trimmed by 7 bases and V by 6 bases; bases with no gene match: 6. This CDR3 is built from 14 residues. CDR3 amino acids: CASRPGTGGAGYTF. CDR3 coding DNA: TGTGCCAGCAGGCCTGGGACAGGGGGCGCTGGCTACACCTTC.

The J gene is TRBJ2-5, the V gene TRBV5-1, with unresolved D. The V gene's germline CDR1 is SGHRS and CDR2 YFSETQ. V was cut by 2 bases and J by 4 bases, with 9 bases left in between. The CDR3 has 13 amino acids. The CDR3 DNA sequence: TGCGCCAGCAGCTTTAGTCCGGGAGAGACCCAGTACTTC. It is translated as CASSFSPGETQYF.

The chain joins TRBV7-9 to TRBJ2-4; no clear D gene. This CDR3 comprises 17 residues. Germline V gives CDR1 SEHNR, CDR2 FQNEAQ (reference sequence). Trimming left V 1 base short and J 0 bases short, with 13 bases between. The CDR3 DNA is TGTGCCAGCAGCTTAGTTGAGAATTCCCTAGCCAAAAACATTCAGTACTTC. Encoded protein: CASSLVENSLAKNIQYF.

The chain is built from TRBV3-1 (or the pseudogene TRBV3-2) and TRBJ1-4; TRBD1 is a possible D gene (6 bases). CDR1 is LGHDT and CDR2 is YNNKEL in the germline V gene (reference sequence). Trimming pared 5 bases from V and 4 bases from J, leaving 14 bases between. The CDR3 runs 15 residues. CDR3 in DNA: TGTGCCAGCAGCTCGACGCGAGGGGGTAATGAAAAACTGTTTTTT. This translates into CASSSTRGGNEKLFF.